The rows below give T cell receptor beta chains drawn from one sample of a study of CD8+ T cells in alopecia areata. Profiling relied on immunoSEQ multiplex PCR, and the TCRdb table lists in-frame clones only, not all of them. The table lists over 95,000 clones, approximately 55% of them singletons. The sequencing here drew on CD4+ T cells sorted from blood, taken at week 24, from a patient treated with tofacitinib. These receptors all come from a human donor with alopecia areata. Each CDR3 is given with its conserved first and last residue. Fields, in order: clone size, D gene, J gene, V gene, CDR3 DNA, CDR3 protein. A D gene is named only where the DNA matches it firmly. Size is omitted from some rows. Given values are once, few, many or a class for expanded clones.

NA	NA	TRBJ1-1	TRBV5-5	TGTGCCAGCAGCCCCTTCAGGGGAGCTGAAGCTTTCTTT	CASSPFRGAEAFF
few	NA	TRBJ2-5	TRBV9	TGTGCCAGCAGCGTAGGGGGAGCGGGCGCTGGCGGAGAGACCCAGTACTTC	CASSVGGAGAGGETQYF
NA	NA	TRBJ2-3	TRBV30	TGTGCCTGGAGTGACACAGATACGCAGTATTTT	CAWSDTDTQYF
NA	TRBD2	TRBJ2-3	TRBV5-1	TGCGCCAGCAGCGGCGGAGGGAGCGGGGGGCAGTATTTT	CASSGGGSGGQYF
few	NA	TRBJ1-1	TRBV18	TGTGCCAGCTCACCAGGGAAAGGGGAGGGCACTGAAGCTTTCTTT	CASSPGKGEGTEAFF
NA	NA	TRBJ1-5	TRBV4-3	TGCGCCAGCAGCCAAGAAAAATCTCAGCCCCAGCATTTT	CASSQEKSQPQHF
NA	NA	TRBJ2-7	TRBV10-3	TGTGCCATCAGTGAGAGTCAGTTCCCTCCCTACGAGCAGTACTTC	CAISESQFPPYEQYF
once	NA	TRBJ2-5	TRBV10-2	TGCGCCAGCAGTGAGTCTCTGCTGACCCAGTACTTC	CASSESLLTQYF
few	NA	TRBJ1-2	TRBV29-1	TGCAGCGTTGAGGTGACTACACGGCCGGGCTACACCTTC	CSVEVTTRPGYTF
NA	NA	TRBJ2-3	TRBV5-1	TGCGCCAGCAGCCCCGGGGACCCAACAGATACGCAGTATTTT	CASSPGDPTDTQYF
NA	NA	TRBJ1-1	TRBV29-1	TGCAGCGGGAGTGGCTACACTGAAGCTTTCTTT	CSGSGYTEAFF
few	NA	TRBJ1-1	TRBV7-9	TGTGCCAGCAGCTTAGAGAGAAACACTGAAGCTTTCTTT	CASSLERNTEAFF
NA	TRBD2	TRBJ2-7	TRBV7-2	TGTGCCAGCAGCCGAGCACCGGGGGGGATGTACGAGCAGTACTTC	CASSRAPGGMYEQYF
NA	NA	TRBJ1-2	TRBV29-1	TGCAGCGCCAGGGGCGGGGATGGCTACACCTTC	CSARGGDGYTF
few	NA	TRBJ2-7	TRBV10-3	TGTGCCATCAGTGAGTCGACTCTTGACGAGCAGTACTTC	CAISESTLDEQYF
few	NA	TRBJ1-4	TRBV4-1	TGCGCCAGCAGCCAAGTTCAGGGAGGGGCGAACACTGAAAAACTGTTTTTT	CASSQVQGGANTEKLFF
NA	TRBD1	TRBJ2-2	TRBV6-1	TGTGCCAGCATTGGACAGGGGGCGAACACCGGGGAGCTGTTTTTT	CASIGQGANTGELFF
NA	NA	TRBJ2-1	TRBV29-1	TGCAGCGTTGATCGGGGGGCTGAGCAGTTCTTC	CSVDRGAEQFF
NA	TRBD1	TRBJ1-5	TRBV2	TGTGCCAGCAGGGGGACAGGGGACCAGCCCCAGCATTTT	CASRGTGDQPQHF
NA	NA	TRBJ2-2	TRBV10-3	TGTGCCATCCGTGACGAGGCGGGAATTGGGACCGGGGAGCTGTTTTTT	CAIRDEAGIGTGELFF